Sequencing of this TCR beta chain was carried out in a study of cytomegalovirus exposure and HLA in healthy donors. The CDR3 loop spans 16 amino acids. J lost 1 base, V lost 3 bases, and 5 bases had no gene match. The germline gives CDR1 MNHNY, CDR2 SVGAGI (reference sequence). PCR was performed using 60 Vbeta and 13 Jbeta primers. Using immunoSEQ multiplex PCR, the repertoire was profiled, and TCRdb retains in-frame clones only, with some absent. The repertoire consists of some 170,000 clones, with 65% to 80% occurring once and the leading ten covering 2% to 2.5%. Study observations and caveats: Using the classifier, cytomegalovirus status was reportedly diagnosed with high specificity and sensitivity. According to the study, 150 to 200 TCR beta chains were cytomegalovirus-associated.

Details on this clone: Its antigen is undetermined.

J is TRBJ2-1 and V is TRBV6-6; 8 nucleotides match TRBD1. This clonotype was obtained from a man aged 40-55 years in good health and CMV-seronegative. Material: PBMCs. In DNA form, the CDR3 reads TGTGCCAGCAGTTATTTTAGGACAGGGTCCTACAATGAGCAGTTCTTC. Its protein is CASSYFRTGSYNEQFF.